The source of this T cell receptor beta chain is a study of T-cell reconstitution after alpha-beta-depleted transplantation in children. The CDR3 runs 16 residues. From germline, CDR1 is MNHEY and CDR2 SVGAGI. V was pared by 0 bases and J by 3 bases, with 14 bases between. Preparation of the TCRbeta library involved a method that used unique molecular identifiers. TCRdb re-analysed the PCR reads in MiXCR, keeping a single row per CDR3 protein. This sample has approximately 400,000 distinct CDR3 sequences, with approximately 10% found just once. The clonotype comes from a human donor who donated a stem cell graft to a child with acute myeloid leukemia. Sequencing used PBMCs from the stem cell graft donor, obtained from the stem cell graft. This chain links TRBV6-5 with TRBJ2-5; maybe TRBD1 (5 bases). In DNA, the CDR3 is TGTGCCAGCAGTTACTCGGAGATTTCAGGGAAAGAGACCCAGTACTTC. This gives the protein CASSYSEISGKETQYF.